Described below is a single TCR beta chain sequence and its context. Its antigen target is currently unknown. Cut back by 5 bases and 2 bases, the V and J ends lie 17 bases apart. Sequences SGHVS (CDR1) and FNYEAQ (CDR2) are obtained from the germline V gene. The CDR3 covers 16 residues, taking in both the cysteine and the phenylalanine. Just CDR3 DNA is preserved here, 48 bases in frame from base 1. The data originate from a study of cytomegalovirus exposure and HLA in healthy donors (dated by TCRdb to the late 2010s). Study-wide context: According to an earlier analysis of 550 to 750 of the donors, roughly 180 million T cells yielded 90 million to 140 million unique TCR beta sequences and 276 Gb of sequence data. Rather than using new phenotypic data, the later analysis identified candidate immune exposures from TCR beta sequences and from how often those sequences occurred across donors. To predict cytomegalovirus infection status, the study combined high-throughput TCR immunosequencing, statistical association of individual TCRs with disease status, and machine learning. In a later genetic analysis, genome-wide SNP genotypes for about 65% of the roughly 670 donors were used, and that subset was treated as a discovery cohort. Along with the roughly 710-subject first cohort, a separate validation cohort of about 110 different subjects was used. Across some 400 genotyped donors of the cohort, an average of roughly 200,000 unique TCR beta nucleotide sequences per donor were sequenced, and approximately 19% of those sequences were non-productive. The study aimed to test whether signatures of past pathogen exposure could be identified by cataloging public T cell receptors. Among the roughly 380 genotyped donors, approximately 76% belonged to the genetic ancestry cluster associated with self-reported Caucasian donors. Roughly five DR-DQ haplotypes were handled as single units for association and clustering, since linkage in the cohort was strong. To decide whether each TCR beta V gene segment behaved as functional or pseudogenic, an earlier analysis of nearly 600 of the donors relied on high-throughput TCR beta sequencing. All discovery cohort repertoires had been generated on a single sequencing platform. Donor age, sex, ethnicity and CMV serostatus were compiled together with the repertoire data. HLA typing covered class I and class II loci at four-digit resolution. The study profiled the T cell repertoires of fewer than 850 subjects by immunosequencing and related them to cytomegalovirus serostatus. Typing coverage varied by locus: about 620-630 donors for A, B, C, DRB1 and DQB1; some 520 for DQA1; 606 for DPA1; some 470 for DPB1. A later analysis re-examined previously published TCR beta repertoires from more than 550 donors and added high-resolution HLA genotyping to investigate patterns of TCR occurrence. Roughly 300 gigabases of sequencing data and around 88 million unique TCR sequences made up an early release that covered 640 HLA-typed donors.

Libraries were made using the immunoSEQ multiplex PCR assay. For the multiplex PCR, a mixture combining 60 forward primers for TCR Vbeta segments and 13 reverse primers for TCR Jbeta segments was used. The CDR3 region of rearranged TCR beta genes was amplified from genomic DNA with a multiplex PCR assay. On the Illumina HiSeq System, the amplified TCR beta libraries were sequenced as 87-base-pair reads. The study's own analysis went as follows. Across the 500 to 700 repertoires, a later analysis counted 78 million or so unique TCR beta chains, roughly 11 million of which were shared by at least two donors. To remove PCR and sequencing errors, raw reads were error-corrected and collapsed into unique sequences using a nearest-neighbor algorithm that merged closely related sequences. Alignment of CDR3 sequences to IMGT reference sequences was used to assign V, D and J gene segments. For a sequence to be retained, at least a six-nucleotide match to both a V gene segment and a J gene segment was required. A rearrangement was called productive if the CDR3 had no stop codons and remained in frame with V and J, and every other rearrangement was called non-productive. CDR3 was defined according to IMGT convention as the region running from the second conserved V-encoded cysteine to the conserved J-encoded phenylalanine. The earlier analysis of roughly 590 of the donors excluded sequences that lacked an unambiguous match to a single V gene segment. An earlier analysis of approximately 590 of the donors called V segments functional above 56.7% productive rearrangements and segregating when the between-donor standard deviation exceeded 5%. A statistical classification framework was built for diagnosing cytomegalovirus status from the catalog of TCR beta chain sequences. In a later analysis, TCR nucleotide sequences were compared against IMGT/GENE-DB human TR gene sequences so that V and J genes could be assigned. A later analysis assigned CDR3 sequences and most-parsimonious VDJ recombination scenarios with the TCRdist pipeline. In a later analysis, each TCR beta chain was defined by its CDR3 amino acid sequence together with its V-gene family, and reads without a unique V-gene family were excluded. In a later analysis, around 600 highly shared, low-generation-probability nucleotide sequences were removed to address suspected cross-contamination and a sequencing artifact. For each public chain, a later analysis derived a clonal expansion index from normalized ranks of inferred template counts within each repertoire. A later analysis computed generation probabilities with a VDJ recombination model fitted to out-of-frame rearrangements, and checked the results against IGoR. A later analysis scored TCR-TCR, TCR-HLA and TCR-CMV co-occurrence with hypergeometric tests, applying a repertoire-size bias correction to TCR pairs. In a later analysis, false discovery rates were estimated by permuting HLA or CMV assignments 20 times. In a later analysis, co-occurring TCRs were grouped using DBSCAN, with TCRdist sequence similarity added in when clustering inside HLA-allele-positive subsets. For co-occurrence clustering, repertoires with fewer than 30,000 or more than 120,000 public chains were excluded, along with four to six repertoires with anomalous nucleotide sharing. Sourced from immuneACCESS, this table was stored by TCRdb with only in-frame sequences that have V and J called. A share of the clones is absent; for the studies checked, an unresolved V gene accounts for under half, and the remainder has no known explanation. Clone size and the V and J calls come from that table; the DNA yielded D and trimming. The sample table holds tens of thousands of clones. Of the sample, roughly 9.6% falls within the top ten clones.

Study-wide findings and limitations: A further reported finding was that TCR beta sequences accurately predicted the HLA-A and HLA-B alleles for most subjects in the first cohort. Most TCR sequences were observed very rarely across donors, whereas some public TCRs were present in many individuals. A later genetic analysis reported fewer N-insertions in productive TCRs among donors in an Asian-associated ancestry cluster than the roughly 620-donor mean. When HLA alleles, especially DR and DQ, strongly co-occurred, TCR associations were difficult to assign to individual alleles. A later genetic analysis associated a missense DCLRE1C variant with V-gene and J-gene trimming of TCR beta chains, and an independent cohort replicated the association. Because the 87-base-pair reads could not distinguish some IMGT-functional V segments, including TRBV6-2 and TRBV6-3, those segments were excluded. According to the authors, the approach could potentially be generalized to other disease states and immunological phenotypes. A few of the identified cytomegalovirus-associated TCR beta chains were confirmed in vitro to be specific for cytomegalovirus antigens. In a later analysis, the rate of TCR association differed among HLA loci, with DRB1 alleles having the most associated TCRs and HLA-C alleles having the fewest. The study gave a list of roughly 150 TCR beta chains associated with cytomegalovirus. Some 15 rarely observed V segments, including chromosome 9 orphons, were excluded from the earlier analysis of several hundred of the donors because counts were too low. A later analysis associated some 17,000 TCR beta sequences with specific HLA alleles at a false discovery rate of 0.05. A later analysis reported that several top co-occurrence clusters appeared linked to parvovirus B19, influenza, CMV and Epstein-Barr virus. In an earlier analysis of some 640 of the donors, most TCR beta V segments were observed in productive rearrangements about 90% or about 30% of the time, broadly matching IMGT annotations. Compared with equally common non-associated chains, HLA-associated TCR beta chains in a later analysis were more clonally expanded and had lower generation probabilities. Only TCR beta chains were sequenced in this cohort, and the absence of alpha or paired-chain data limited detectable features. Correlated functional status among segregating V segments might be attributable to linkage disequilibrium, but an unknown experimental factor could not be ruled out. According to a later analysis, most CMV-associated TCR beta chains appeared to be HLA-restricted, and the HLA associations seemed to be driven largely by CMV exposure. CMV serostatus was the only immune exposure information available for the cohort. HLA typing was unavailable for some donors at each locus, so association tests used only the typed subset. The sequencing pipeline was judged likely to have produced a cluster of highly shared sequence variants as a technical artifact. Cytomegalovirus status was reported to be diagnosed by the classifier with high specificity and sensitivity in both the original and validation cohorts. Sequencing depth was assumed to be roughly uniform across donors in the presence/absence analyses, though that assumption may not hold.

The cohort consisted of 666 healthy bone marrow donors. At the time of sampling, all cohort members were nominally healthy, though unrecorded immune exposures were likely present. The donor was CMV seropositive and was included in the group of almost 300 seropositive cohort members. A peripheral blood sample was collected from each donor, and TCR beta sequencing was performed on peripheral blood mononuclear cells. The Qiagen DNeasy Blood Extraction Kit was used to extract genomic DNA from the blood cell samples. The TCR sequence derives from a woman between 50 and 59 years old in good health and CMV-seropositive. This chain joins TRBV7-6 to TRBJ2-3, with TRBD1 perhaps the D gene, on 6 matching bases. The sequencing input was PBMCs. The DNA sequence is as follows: TGTGCCAGCAGCCCACGGTCGACAGGCTCCACAGATACGCAGTATTTT. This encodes CASSPRSTGSTDTQYF.